The 5 T cell receptor beta chains presented below share a single source sample, sequenced in a study of monozygotic twins with inflammatory bowel disease. TCRdb reprocessed the 5' RACE reads; each CDR3 protein has one entry and no DNA is given. The table lists some 130,000 distinct CDR3 sequences. Sequenced input: blood. These receptors all come from a human donor with ulcerative colitis or Crohn's disease, or a healthy co-twin of an affected twin (not recorded which).

This rearrangement joins TRBV7-9 to TRBJ1-2; absent DNA, TCRdb's TRBD1 call cannot be checked. This CDR3 comprises 15 residues. Germline V gene lookup returns CDR1 SEHNR and CDR2 FQNEAQ (reference sequence). CDR3 in amino acids: CASSLSKTGDYGYTF.

The chain couples TRBV4-2 to TRBJ2-2; TCRdb indicates TRBD2, and absent DNA this call remains unverified. CDR3 length equals 17 residues. Per the germline V gene, CDR1 is LGHNA and CDR2 is YNFKEQ. The CDR3 protein is CASSQEVLAGGIGELFF.

J is TRBJ2-7 and V is TRBV20-1; TCRdb reports TRBD1, a call that lacks DNA to check it against. The germline gives CDR1 DFQATT, CDR2 SNEGSKA (reference sequence). The CDR3 sequence is 16 residues long. CDR3 residues: CSATRQGARSVQEQYF.

The chain links TRBV6-5 to TRBJ1-4; with no DNA, the TCRdb D assignment of TRBD1 cannot be verified. Looked up from germline, CDR1 is MNHEY and CDR2 is SVGAGI. This CDR3 has 15 residues. The CDR3 loop is CASSYAPGPNEKLFF.

V usage is TRBV27 and J usage is TRBJ2-1. Germline V gene lookup returns CDR1 MNHEY and CDR2 SMNVEV (reference sequence). The CDR3 extends over 16 amino acids. The CDR3: CASSGPTEGSYNEQFF.